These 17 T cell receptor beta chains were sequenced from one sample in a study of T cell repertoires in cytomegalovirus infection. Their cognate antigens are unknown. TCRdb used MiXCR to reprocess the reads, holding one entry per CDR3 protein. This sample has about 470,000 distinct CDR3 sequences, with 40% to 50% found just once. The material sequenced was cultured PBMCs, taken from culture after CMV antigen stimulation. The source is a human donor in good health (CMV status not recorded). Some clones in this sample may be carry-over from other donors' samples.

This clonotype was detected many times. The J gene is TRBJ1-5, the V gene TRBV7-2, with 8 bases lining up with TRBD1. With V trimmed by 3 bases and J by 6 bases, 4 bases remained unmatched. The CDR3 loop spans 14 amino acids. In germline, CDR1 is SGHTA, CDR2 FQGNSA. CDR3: CASSFDRGGQPQHF. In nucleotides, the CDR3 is TGTGCCAGCAGCTTCGACAGGGGCGGTCAGCCCCAGCATTTT.

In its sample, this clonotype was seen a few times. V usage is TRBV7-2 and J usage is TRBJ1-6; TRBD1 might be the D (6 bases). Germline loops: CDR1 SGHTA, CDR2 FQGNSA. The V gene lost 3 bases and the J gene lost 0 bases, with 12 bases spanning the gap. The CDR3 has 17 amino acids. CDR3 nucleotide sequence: TGTGCCAGCAGCTTCCAAGGGGGGTTCTCCTATAATTCACCCCTCCACTTT. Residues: CASSFQGGFSYNSPLHF. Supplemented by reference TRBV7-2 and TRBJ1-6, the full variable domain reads GAGVSQSPSNKVTEKGKDVELRCDPISGHTALYWYRQSLGQGLEFLIYFQGNSAPDKSGLPSDRFSAERTGGSVSTLTIQRTQQEDSAVYLCASSFQGGFSYNSPLHFGNGTRLTVT.

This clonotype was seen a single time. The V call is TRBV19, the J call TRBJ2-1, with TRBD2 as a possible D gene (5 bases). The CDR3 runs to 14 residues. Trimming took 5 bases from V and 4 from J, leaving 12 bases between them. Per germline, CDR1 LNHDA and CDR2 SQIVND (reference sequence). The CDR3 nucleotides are TGTGCCAGTAGTCCCTGGACTGAGTACAATGAGCAGTTCTTC. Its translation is CASSPWTEYNEQFF.

The CDR3 nucleotides are TGTGCCAGCTCGTCCCACAACAATGAGCAGTTCTTC. This translates into CASSSHNNEQFF. V is TRBV3-1 and J is TRBJ2-1; D is uncertain. Trimming pared 8 bases from V and 5 bases from J, leaving 10 bases between. CDR3 length equals 12 residues. The germline V gene encodes CDR1 LGHDT and CDR2 YNNKEL (reference sequence).

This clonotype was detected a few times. The CDR3 is CASTTIGRATYNEQFF. As DNA, the CDR3 is TGTGCCAGCACAACGATCGGGAGGGCCACCTACAATGAGCAGTTCTTC. The chain carries TRBV7-9 and TRBJ2-1; the match to TRBD2 covers 8 bases. Germline CDR1 SEHNR, CDR2 FQNEAQ (reference sequence). J gave up 2 bases and V 7 bases, and 10 bases lay outside the gene matches. The CDR3 has 16 amino acids.

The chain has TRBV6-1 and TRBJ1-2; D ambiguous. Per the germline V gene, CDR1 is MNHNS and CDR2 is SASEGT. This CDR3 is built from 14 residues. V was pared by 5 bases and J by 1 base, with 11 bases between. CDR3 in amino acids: CASSRETNNYGYTF. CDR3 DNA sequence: TGTGCCAGCAGTAGAGAGACAAATAACTATGGCTACACCTTC.

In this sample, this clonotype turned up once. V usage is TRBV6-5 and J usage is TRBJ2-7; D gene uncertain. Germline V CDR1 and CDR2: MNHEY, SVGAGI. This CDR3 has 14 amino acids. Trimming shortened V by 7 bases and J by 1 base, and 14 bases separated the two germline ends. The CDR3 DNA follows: TGTGCCAGCATGTTTCCGGCCGGGTCCTACGAGCAGTACTTC. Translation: CASMFPAGSYEQYF.

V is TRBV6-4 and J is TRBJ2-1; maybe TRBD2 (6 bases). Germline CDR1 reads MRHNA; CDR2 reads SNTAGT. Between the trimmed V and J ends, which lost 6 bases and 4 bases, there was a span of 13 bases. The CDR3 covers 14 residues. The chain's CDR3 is CASSRERGYNEQFF. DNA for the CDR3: TGTGCCAGCAGCCGGGAGAGAGGATACAATGAGCAGTTCTTC.

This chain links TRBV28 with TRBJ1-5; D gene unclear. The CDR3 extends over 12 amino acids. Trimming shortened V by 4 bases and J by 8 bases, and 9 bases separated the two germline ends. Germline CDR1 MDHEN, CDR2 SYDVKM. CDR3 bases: TGTGCCAGCAGTTGGGCGGGGAAGCCCCAGCATTTT. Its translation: CASSWAGKPQHF.

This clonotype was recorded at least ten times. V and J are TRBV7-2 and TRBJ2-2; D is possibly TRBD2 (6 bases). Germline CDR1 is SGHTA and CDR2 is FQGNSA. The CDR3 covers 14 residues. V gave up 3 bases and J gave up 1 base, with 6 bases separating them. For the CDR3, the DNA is TGTGCCAGCAGCTTTAGCGGGAACACCGGGGAGCTGTTTTTT. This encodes CASSFSGNTGELFF. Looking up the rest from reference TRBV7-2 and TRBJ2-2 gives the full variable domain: GAGVSQSPSNKVTEKGKDVELRCDPISGHTALYWYRQSLGQGLEFLIYFQGNSAPDKSGLPSDRFSAERTGGSVSTLTIQRTQQEDSAVYLCASSFSGNTGELFFGEGSRLTVL.

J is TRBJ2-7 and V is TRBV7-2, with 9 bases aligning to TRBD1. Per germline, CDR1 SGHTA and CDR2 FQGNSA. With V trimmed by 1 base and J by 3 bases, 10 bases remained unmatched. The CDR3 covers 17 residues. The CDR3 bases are TGTGCCAGCAGCTTAGTGCCCGGGACAGGGATCTACTACGAGCAGTACTTC. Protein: CASSLVPGTGIYYEQYF.

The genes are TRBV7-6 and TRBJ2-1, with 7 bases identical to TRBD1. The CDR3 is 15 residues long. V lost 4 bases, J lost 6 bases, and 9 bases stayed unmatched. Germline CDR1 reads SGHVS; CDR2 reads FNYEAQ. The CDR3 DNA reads TGTGCCAGCAGCTCACAGGGGTATGGGGTCAATGAGCAGTTCTTC. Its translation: CASSSQGYGVNEQFF.

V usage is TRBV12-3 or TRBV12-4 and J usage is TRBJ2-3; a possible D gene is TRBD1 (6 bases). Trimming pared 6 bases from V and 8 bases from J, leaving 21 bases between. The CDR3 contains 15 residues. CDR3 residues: CASRPDRPHHGTQYF. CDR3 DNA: TGTGCCAGCAGACCCGACAGGCCCCATCATGGTACGCAGTATTTT.

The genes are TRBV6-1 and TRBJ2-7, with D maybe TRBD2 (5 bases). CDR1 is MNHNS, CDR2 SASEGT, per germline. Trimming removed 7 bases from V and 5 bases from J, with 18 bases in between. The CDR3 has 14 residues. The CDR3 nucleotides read TGTGCCAGCATCGGACTCCCTCGAAGGAACGAGCAGTACTTC. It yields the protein CASIGLPRRNEQYF.

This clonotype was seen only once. In DNA, the CDR3 is TGTGCCAGCAGTCTCGGACCAAGAGGGGGCAATCAGCCCCAGCATTTT. Translation: CASSLGPRGGNQPQHF. V usage is TRBV6-5 and J usage is TRBJ1-5, with D perhaps matching TRBD1 (5 bases). Germline CDR1 and CDR2: MNHEY and SVGAGI. Trimming pared 5 bases from V and 2 bases from J, leaving 16 bases between. The CDR3 length is 16 residues.

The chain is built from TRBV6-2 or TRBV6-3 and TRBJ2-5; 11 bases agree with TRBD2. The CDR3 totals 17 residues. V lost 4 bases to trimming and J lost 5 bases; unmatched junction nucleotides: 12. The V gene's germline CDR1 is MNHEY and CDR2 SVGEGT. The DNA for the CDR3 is TGTGCCAGCAGTTCCCCTCTAGCGGGAGGACTCCAGGAGACCCAGTACTTC. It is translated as CASSSPLAGGLQETQYF.

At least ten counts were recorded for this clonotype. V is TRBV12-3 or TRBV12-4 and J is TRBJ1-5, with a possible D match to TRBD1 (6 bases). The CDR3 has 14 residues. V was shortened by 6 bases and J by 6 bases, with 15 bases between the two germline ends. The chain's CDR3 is CASSLRGQGQPQHF. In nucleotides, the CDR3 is TGTGCCAGCAGCTTACGGGGGCAGGGTCAGCCCCAGCATTTT.